This T cell receptor (beta chain) appears in the sequencing data of a study of cytomegalovirus exposure and HLA in healthy donors. Both 60 Vbeta primers and 13 Jbeta primers went into the PCR. Generated by immunoSEQ multiplex PCR, the TCRdb table keeps only in-frame clones and is missing some. Of roughly 190,000 clones in the sample, 75% to 85% were seen once. This clone was recorded a few times. What it binds is not known. Study-level results: Accurate prediction of HLA-A and HLA-B alleles (for most subjects) was reportedly achieved from TCR beta sequences.

Germline V gives CDR1 SGHTA, CDR2 FQGNSA. The CDR3 spans 15 residues. V was trimmed by 2 bases and J by 5 bases, leaving 15 bases between them. Sequenced: PBMCs. The chain links TRBV7-2 to TRBJ1-2; possible D gene TRBD1, 5 bases. The source of this sequence is a girl aged 10-17 years in good health and CMV-seropositive. DNA of the CDR3: TGTGCCAGCAGCTTAAGCTCAGGGTCTCTATATGGCTACACCTTC. Translating gives CASSLSSGSLYGYTF. The entire variable domain, with the rest obtained from reference TRBV7-2 and TRBJ1-2, is as follows: GAGVSQSPSNKVTEKGKDVELRCDPISGHTALYWYRQSLGQGLEFLIYFQGNSAPDKSGLPSDRFSAERTGGSVSTLTIQRTQQEDSAVYLCASSLSSGSLYGYTFGSGTRLTVV.